This T cell receptor (beta chain) was identified in a study of metastatic and nonmetastatic thyroid tumors (dated by TCRdb to the early 2020s). Turning to the overall study: The researchers compared repertoires between peripheral blood samples and tumor or nodule tissue samples from patients with malignant or benign thyroid disease.

This clone has at least ten counts. Its antigen is unknown. Per-base quality was not reported, and no clone a single base away is much larger than it. The cysteine opens and the phenylalanine closes a CDR3 of 16 amino acids. Of the read, only the CDR3 DNA is kept; its 48 bases are in frame from base 1. According to the germline V gene, CDR1 reads SQVTM and CDR2 reads ANQGSEA. Clipping removes 3 bases from V and 4 bases from J, with 5 as the unmatched junction base count. Before undergoing thyroid surgery, none of the patients had been given any kind of treatment. The study retrospectively analysed patient clinical samples collected from about 2012 to 2019 using T-cell receptor beta sequencing. The library was obtained by PCR. Reads for this sample came from an Illumina HiSeq 4000. The TCR beta-chain CDR3 region of each patient was profiled by high-throughput sequencing. In the original analysis: The researchers built a classifier to tell apart papillary thyroid cancer patients with distant metastasis, based on CDR3 differences among clinicopathological groups. The Shannon index was used to measure repertoire diversity, and the Morisita-Horn index was used to measure how similar tumor and blood repertoires were. TCRdb redid the processing of the public reads, applying fastp at Q25 and MiXCR, and retained in-frame beta chains. The V and J calls follow TCRdb's processing rather than the paper's. This sample holds 45,000 to 65,000 clones; 20% to 25% were observed only once. The biggest ten clones account for about 3.9% of the sample.

Study-wide findings and limitations: In both blood and tumor samples, malignant tumors were reported to have significantly higher TCR beta diversity than benign nodules.

Sequenced: blood. The chain is assembled from TRBV29-1 and TRBJ2-5; 16 central bases correspond to TRBD2. The receptor was isolated from a female donor with papillary thyroid cancer or a benign thyroid nodule (not recorded which). Some clones in this sample may be carry-over from other donors' samples. The bases read TGCAGCGTTGACGGGACTAGCGGGAGGGCTGCAGAGACCCAGTACTTC. Its translation is CSVDGTSGRAAETQYF.